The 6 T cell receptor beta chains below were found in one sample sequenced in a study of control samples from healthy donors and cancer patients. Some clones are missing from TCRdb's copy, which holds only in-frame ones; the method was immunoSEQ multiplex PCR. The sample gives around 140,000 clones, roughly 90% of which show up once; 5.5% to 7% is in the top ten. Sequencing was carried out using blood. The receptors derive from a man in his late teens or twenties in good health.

The CDR3 is CASSQQGAGGELFF. Here the CDR3 DNA reads TGTGCCAGCAGCCAACAGGGGGCTGGCGGGGAGCTGTTTTTT. The chain couples TRBV3-1 (or the pseudogene TRBV3-2) to TRBJ2-2; TRBD1 aligns across 8 bases. The V gene end was trimmed by 2 bases and the J gene end by 7 bases; junction bases not matched to a gene: 3. Germline V gene sequence: CDR1 LGHDT, CDR2 YNNKEL (reference sequence). This CDR3 comprises 14 residues.

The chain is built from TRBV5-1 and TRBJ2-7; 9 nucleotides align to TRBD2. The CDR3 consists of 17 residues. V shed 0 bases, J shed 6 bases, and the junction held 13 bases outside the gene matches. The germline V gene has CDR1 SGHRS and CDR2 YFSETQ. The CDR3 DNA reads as TGCGCCAGCAGCTTGGTGGGGACTAGCCTCGCGGGAGGCGAGCAGTACTTC. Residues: CASSLVGTSLAGGEQYF. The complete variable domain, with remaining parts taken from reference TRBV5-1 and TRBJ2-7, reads KAGVTQTPRYLIKTRGQQVTLSCSPISGHRSVSWYQQTPGQGLQFLFEYFSETQRNKGNFPGRFSGRQFSNSRSEMNVSTLELGDSALYLCASSLVGTSLAGGEQYFGPGTRLTVT.

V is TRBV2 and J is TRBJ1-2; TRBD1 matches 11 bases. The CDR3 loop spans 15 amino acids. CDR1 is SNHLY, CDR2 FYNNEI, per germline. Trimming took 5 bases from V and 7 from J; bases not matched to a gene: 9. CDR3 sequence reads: CASSPRTGGVFGYTF. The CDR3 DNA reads TGTGCCAGCAGTCCACGGACAGGGGGCGTGTTTGGCTACACCTTC.

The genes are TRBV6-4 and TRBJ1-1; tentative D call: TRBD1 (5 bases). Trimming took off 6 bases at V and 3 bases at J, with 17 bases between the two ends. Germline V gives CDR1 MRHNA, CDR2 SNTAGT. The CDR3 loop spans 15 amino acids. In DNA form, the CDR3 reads TGTGCCAGCAGGCGGGACGGTAACTCGTACACTGAAGCTTTCTTT. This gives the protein CASRRDGNSYTEAFF.

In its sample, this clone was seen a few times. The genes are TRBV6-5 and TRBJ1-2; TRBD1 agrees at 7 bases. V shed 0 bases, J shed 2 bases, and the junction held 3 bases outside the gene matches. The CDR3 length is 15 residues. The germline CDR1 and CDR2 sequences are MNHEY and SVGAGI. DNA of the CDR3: TGTGCCAGCAGTTACTCAGGCAGGGGGAACTATGGCTACACCTTC. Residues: CASSYSGRGNYGYTF.

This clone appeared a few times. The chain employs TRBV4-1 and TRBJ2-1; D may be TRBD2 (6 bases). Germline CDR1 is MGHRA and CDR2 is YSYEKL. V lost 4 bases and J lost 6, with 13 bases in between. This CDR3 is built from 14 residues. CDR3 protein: CASSPRGLLNEQFF. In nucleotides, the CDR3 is TGCGCCAGCAGCCCGAGGGGACTGCTCAATGAGCAGTTCTTC.